The next 14 T cell receptor beta chains were all read from a single sample in a study of control samples from healthy donors and cancer patients. Sequencing used immunoSEQ multiplex PCR; TCRdb keeps in-frame clones, though not all of them. The sample lists fewer than 45,000 clones; around 90% were seen once. The material sequenced was PBMCs. These TCRs come from a middle-aged woman with head and neck cancer.

This rearrangement joins TRBV30 to TRBJ2-7; D gene ambiguous. This CDR3 spans 12 amino acids. V was pared by 2 bases and J by 6 bases, with 11 bases between. The germline gives CDR1 GTSNPN, CDR2 SVGIG (reference sequence). As DNA, the CDR3 is TGTGCCTGGAGTTCCAACCCCCGCGAGCAGTACTTC. It specifies CAWSSNPREQYF.

The table lists this clone with a count of one. This chain joins TRBV21-1 and TRBJ1-1; the table's D call of TRBD1 was not tested on the DNA. TRBV21-1 is a listed pseudogene. This CDR3 is built from 13 residues. As DNA, the CDR3 is TGTGCCAGCAGGGGGACATCGAACACTGAAGCTTTCTTT. Translated: CASRGTSNTEAFF.

This rearrangement joins TRBV4-1 to TRBJ2-5; tentatively, D is TRBD1 or TRBD2 (5 bases each). The CDR3 extends over 16 amino acids. Deletions cut 4 bases from V and 2 bases from J, with 17 bases between. Germline loops: CDR1 MGHRA, CDR2 YSYEKL. CDR3 bases: TGCGCCAGCAGCCCCGAAGTGACCAGGGAGCAAGAGACCCAGTACTTC. It codes for CASSPEVTREQETQYF.

The rearrangement links TRBV4-1 to TRBJ1-1, with D perhaps matching TRBD1 (6 bases). V shed 6 bases and J shed 5 bases, with 13 bases lying between them. This CDR3 is built from 13 residues. Germline assignment: CDR1 MGHRA and CDR2 YSYEKL. Written as DNA, the CDR3 is TGCGCCAGCAGTCACAAGGGGGTGACTGAAGCTTTCTTT. This sequence encodes CASSHKGVTEAFF.

This sequence joins TRBV3-1 (or the pseudogene TRBV3-2) and TRBJ2-5; possibly TRBD2 for D (6 bases). Trimming stripped 8 bases from V and 5 bases from J, with 12 bases between. This CDR3 region has 12 residues. CDR1 and CDR2 (germline): LGHDT, YNNKEL (reference sequence). Written as DNA, the CDR3 is TGTGCCAGCCGGAGGGGTGGGGAGACCCAGTACTTC. It codes for CASRRGGETQYF.

The chain has TRBV5-1 and TRBJ2-3; 7 bases are shared with TRBD2. This CDR3 region has 17 residues. V dropped 4 bases and J dropped 4; count of bases not matched to a gene: 15. CDR1 and CDR2 (germline): SGHRS, YFSETQ. The CDR3 DNA sequence: TGCGCCAGCAGCGTGGCCCCTGGCGGGAGTAAGGCAGATACGCAGTATTTT. Protein: CASSVAPGGSKADTQYF. Combining the CDR3 with reference TRBV5-1 and TRBJ2-3 gives the whole variable domain KAGVTQTPRYLIKTRGQQVTLSCSPISGHRSVSWYQQTPGQGLQFLFEYFSETQRNKGNFPGRFSGRQFSNSRSEMNVSTLELGDSALYLCASSVAPGGSKADTQYFGPGTRLTVL.

This chain connects TRBV5-4 to TRBJ1-2; D ambiguous. The CDR3 extends over 12 amino acids. Trimming took 3 bases from V and 1 from J, leaving 4 bases between them. Germline CDR1 SGHNT, CDR2 YYREEE (reference sequence). The CDR3 region has the DNA TGTGCCAGCAGCTCCGATAACTATGGCTACACCTTC. Its protein is CASSSDNYGYTF.

The rearrangement joins TRBV3-1 (or the pseudogene TRBV3-2) to TRBJ1-4, with D hard to call. This CDR3 region has 15 residues. V was cut by 4 bases and J by 7 bases, with 16 bases left in between. Germline V gene data show CDR1 as LGHDT and CDR2 as YNNKEL (reference sequence). Here the CDR3 DNA reads TGTGCCAGCAGCCCCCAGAGAGCCCTTGGTGAAAAACTGTTTTTT. It specifies CASSPQRALGEKLFF.

The CDR3 DNA sequence: TGTGCCAGCAGCTCGATTACAGGGGGAACAGATACGCAGTATTTT. Its protein is CASSSITGGTDTQYF. The J gene is TRBJ2-3, the V gene TRBV7-2; TRBD1 matches at 8 bases. From germline, CDR1 is SGHTA and CDR2 FQGNSA. This CDR3 spans 15 amino acids. V trimming: 4 bases; J trimming: 3 bases; junction bases outside the gene matches: 6.

V and J are TRBV29-1 and TRBJ1-1; 9 bases match TRBD1. CDR1 is SQVTM, CDR2 ANQGSEA, per germline. V was clipped by 5 bases and J by 4 bases; unmatched bases: 5. This CDR3 is built from 13 residues. The DNA for the CDR3 is TGCAGCGTTCACAGGGGGCAGGGCACTGAAGCTTTCTTT. Protein sequence: CSVHRGQGTEAFF.

The chain is built from TRBV5-1 and TRBJ2-4; TRBD2 aligns across 7 bases. CDR3 length: 15 residues. V lost 4 bases, J lost 0 bases, and 4 bases stayed unmatched. Germline CDR1 is SGHRS and CDR2 is YFSETQ. The CDR3 region has the DNA TGCGCCAGCAGCGCGGGACTAAGAGCCAAAAACATTCAGTACTTC. Translating gives CASSAGLRAKNIQYF. The full variable domain, in which reference TRBV5-1 and TRBJ2-4 provide the parts outside the CDR3, is KAGVTQTPRYLIKTRGQQVTLSCSPISGHRSVSWYQQTPGQGLQFLFEYFSETQRNKGNFPGRFSGRQFSNSRSEMNVSTLELGDSALYLCASSAGLRAKNIQYFGAGTRLSVL.

Only a few counts were recorded for this clone. V and J are TRBV7-2 and TRBJ2-7; 7 nucleotides line up with TRBD2. Trimming removed 5 bases from V and 1 base from J; junction bases left unmatched: 11. CDR1 is SGHTA and CDR2 is FQGNSA in the germline V gene. The CDR3 runs to 16 residues. CDR3 loop: CASSQLEAGVSYEQYF. CDR3 in DNA: TGTGCCAGCAGCCAATTAGAGGCGGGAGTTTCCTACGAGCAGTACTTC.

V is TRBV3-1 (or the pseudogene TRBV3-2) and J is TRBJ1-1; TRBD1 is a possible D gene (5 bases). The CDR3 runs to 14 residues. The V gene's germline CDR1 is LGHDT and CDR2 YNNKEL (reference sequence). With 3 bases removed from V and 5 bases from J, the gap between germline ends came to 13 bases. The CDR3 bases are TGTGCCAGCAGCCAGGGGGAGCGGGATACTGAAGCTTTCTTT. It is translated as CASSQGERDTEAFF.

CDR3 coding DNA: TGTGCCAGCTCACCAAGCCTGTTGGCTAGCGGGAGCCTCGATGAGCAGTTCTTC. Translating it yields CASSPSLLASGSLDEQFF. The chain uses TRBV18 and TRBJ2-1; 10 nucleotides agree with TRBD2. The V segment lost 2 bases and the J segment 8 bases; nucleotides outside the gene matches: 15. Germline V lookup: CDR1 KGHSH, CDR2 LQKENI. This CDR3 region has 18 residues.